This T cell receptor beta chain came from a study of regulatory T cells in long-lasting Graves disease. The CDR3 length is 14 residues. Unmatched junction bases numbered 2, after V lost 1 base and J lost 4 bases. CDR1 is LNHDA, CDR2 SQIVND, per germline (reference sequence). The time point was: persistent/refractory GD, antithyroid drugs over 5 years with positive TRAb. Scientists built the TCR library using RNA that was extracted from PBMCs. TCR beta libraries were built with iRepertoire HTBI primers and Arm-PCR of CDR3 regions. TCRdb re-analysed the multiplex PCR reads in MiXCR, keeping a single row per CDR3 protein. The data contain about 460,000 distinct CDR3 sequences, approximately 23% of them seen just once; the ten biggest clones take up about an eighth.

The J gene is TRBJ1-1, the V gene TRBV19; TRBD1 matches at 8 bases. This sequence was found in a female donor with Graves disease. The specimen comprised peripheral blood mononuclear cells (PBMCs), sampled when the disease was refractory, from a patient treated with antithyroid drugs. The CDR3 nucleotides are TGTGCCAGTAGTATAGGGACAGGGTTCACTGAAGCTTTCTTT. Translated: CASSIGTGFTEAFF.